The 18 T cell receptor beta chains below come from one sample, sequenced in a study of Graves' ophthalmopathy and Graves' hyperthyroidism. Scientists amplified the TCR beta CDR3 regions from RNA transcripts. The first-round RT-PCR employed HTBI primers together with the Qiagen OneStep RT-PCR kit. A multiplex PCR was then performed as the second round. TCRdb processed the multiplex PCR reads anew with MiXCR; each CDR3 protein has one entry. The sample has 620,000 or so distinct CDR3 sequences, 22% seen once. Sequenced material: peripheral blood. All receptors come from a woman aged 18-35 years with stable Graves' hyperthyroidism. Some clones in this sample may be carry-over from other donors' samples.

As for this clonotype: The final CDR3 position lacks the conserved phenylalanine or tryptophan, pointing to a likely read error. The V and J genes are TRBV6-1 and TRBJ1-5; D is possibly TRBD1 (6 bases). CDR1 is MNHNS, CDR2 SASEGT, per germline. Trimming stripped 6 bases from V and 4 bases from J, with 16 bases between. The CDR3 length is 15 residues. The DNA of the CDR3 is TGTGCCAGCAGGGCCTCAGGGACATCGAATCAGCCCCAGCATCTT. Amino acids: CASRASGTSNQPQHL.

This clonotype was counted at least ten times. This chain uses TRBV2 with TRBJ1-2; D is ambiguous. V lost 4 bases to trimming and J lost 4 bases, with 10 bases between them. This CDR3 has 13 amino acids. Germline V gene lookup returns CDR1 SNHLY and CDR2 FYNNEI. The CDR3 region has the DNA TGTGCCAGCAGTGGCGGGGAACCCTATGGCTACACCTTC. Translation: CASSGGEPYGYTF.

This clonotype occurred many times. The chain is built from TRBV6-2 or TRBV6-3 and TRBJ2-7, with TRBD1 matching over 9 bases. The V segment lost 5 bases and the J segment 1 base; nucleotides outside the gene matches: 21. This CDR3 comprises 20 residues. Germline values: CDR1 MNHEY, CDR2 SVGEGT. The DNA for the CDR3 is TGTGCCAGCAGTCCCGCCATCCCCTGGACAGGGGCAATCCTATCCTACGAGCAGTACTTC. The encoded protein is CASSPAIPWTGAILSYEQYF.

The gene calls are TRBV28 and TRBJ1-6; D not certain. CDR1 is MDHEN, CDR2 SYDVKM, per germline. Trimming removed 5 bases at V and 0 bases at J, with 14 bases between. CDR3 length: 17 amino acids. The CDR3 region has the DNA TGTGCCAGCAGTCTTCGAAGGGCCTACTCCTATAATTCACCCCTCCACTTT. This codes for CASSLRRAYSYNSPLHF.

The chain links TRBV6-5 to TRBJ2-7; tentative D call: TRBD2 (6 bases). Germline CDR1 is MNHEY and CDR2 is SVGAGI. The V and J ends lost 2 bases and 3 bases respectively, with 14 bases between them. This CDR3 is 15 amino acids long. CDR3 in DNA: TGTGCCAGCAGTTACCGAACAGGAGGGCACTACGAGCAGTACTTC. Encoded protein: CASSYRTGGHYEQYF.

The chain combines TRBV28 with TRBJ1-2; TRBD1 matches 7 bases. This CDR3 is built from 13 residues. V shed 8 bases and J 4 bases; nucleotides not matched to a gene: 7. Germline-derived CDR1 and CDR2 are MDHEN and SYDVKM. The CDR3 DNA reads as TGTGCCAGCTTGCCGGGACAGCTCTATGGCTACACCTTC. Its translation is CASLPGQLYGYTF.

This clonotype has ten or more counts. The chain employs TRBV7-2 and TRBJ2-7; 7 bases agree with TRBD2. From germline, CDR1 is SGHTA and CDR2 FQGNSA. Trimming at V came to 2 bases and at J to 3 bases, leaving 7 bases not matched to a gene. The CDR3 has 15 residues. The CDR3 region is CASSLNPAGDYEQYF. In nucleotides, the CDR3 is TGTGCCAGCAGCTTAAACCCGGCGGGGGACTACGAGCAGTACTTC.

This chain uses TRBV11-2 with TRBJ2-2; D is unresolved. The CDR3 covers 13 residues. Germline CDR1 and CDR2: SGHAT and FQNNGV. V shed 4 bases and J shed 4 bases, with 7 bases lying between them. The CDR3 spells CASSSPTTGELFF. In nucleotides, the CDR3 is TGTGCCAGCAGCTCTCCTACCACCGGGGAGCTGTTTTTT.

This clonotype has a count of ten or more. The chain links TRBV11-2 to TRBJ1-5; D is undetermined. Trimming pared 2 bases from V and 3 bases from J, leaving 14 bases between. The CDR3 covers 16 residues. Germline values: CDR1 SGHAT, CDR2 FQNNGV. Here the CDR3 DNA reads TGTGCCAGCAGCTTATTCGAGGCGGGGATCAATCAGCCCCAGCATTTT. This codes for CASSLFEAGINQPQHF.

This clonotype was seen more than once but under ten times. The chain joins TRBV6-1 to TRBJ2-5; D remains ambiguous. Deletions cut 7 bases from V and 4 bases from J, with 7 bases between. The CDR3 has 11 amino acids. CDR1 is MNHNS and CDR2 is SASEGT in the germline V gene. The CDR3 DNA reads TGTGCCAGCATATTTAGAGAGACCCAGTACTTC. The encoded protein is CASIFRETQYF.

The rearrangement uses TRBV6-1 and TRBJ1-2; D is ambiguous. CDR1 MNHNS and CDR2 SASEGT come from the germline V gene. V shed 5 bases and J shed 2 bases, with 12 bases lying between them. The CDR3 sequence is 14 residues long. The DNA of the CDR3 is TGTGCCAGCAGTCCTGGACGGTCCAACTATGGCTACACCTTC. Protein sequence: CASSPGRSNYGYTF.

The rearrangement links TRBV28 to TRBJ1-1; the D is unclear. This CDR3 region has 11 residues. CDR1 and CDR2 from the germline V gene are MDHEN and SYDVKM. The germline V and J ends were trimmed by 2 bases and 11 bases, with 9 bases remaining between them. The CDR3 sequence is CASSLNRQAFF. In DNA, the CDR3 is TGTGCCAGCAGTTTAAACCGGCAGGCTTTCTTT.

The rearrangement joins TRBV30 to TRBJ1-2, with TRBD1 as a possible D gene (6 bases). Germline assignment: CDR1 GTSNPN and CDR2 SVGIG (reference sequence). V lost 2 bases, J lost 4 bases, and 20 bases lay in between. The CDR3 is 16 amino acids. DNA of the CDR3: TGTGCCTGGAGTTGGGGGCCGGGGTTAAAGTTCTATGGCTACACCTTC. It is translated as CAWSWGPGLKFYGYTF.

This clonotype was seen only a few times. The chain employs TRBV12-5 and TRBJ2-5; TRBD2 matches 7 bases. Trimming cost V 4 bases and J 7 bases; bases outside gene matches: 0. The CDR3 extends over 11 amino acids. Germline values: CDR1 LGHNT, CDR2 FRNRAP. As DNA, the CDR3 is TGTGCTAGTGGTTGGGGGGGGACCCAGTACTTC. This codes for CASGWGGTQYF.

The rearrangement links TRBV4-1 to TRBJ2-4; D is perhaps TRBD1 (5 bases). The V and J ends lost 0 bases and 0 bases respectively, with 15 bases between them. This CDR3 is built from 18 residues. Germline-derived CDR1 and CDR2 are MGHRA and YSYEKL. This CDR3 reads CASSQESQGWGAKNIQYF. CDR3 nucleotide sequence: TGCGCCAGCAGCCAAGAGAGCCAGGGTTGGGGAGCCAAAAACATTCAGTACTTC.

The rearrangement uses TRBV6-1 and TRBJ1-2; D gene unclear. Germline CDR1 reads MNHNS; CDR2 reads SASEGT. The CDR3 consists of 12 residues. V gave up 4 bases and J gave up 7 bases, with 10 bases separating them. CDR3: CASSVSYSGYTF. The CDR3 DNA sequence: TGTGCCAGCAGTGTATCCTACAGTGGCTACACCTTC.

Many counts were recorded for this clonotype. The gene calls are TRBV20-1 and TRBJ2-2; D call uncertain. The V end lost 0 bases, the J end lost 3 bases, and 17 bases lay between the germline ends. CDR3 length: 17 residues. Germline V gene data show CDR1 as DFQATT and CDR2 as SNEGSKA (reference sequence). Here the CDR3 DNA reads TGCAGTGCTAGAGATTTAAGGACCTCCCCCGACACCGGGGAGCTGTTTTTT. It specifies CSARDLRTSPDTGELFF.

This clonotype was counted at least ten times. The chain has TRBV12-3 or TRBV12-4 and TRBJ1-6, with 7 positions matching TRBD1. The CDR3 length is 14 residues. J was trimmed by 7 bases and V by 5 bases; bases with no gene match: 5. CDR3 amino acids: CASSAGGMNSPLHF. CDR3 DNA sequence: TGTGCCAGCAGTGCAGGGGGTATGAATTCACCCCTCCACTTT.